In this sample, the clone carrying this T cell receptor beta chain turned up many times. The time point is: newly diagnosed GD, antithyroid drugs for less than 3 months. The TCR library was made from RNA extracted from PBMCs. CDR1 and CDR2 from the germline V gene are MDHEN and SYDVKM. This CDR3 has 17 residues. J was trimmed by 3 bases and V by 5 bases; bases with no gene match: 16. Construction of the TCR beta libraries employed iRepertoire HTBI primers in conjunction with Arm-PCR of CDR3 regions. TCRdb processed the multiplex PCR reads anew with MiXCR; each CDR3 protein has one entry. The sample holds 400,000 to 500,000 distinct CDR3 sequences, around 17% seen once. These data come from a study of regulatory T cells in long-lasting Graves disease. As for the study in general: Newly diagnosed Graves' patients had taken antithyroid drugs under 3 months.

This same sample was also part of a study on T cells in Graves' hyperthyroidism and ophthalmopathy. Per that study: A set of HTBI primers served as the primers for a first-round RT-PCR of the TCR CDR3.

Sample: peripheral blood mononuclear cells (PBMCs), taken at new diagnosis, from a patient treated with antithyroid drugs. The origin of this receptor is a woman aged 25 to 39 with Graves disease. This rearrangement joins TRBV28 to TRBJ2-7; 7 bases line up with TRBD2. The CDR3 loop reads CASSLNHRDYQHYEQYF. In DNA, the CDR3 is TGTGCCAGCAGTCTGAATCACCGGGACTACCAGCACTACGAGCAGTACTTC.